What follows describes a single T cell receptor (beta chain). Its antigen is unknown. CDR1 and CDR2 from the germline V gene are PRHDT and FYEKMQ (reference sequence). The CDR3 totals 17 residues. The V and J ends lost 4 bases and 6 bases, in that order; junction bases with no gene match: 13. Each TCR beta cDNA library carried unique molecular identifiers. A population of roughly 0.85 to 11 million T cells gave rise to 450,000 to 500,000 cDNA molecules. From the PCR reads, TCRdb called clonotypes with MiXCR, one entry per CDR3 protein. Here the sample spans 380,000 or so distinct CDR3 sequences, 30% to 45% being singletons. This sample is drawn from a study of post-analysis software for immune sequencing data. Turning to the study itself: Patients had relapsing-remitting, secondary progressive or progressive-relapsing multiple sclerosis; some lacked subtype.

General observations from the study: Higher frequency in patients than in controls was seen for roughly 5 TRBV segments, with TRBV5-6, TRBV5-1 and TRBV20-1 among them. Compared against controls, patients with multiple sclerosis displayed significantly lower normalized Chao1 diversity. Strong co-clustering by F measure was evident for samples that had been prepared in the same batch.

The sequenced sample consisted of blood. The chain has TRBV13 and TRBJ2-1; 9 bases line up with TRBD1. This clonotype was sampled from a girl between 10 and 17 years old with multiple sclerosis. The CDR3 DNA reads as TGTGCCAGCAGCTCGGGGGACAGGGAGAATTTTTTCAATGAGCAGTTCTTC. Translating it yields CASSSGDRENFFNEQFF.